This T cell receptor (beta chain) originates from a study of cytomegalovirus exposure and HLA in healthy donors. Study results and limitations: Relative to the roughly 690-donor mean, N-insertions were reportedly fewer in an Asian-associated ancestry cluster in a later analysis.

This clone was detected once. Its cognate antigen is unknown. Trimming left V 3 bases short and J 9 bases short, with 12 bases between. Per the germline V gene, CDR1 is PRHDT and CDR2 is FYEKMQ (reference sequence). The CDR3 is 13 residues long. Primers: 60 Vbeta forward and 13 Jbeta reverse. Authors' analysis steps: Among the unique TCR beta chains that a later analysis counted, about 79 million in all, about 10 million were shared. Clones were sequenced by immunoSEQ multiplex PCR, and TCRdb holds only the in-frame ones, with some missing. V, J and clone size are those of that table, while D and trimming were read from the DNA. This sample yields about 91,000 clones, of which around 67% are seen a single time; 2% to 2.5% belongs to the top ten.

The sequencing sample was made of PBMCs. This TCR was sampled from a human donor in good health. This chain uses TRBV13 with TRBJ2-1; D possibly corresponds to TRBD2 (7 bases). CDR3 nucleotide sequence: TGTGCCAGCAGCTTGGGGGGGGCAGGTGAGCAGTTCTTC. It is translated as CASSLGGAGEQFF.